Listed below are T cell receptor beta chains from one sample, sequenced in a study of CD8+ T cells in alopecia areata. TCRdb keeps only in-frame clones here, not all; method: immunoSEQ multiplex PCR. The table has more than 100,000 clones, approximately 53% seen once; the top ten hold around 0.44%. Sequencing used CD4+ T cells sorted from blood, obtained at week 4, from a patient treated with tofacitinib. The receptors here all came from a human donor with alopecia areata. Both conserved end residues are part of each CDR3. The D gene is left open where the match is weak. Where a row states a size, it is once, few, many or the class of an expanded clone; other rows omit it.

d_gene	j_gene	abundance	v_gene	CDR3aa	CDR3nt
NA	TRBJ2-5	once	TRBV14	CASSPYRYQETQYF	TGTGCCAGCAGCCCATACCGATACCAAGAGACCCAGTACTTC
TRBD1	TRBJ2-7	NA	TRBV18	CASSPGTGRSEQYF	TGTGCCAGCTCACCTGGGACAGGGAGGAGCGAGCAGTACTTC
NA	TRBJ2-3	NA	TRBV2	CATTPGNTQYF	TGTGCCACCACGCCCGGGAATACGCAGTATTTT
NA	TRBJ1-2	NA	TRBV4-1	CASSQPVGTPNYGYTF	TGCGCCAGCAGCCAACCCGTCGGGACACCGAACTATGGCTACACCTTC
NA	TRBJ2-5	NA	TRBV7-6	CASSFGTLTETQYF	TGTGCCAGCAGCTTTGGGACTCTAACAGAGACCCAGTACTTC
NA	TRBJ1-2	NA	TRBV25-1	CASSELTLGYGYTF	TGTGCCAGCAGTGAACTCACCTTGGGCTATGGCTACACCTTC
NA	TRBJ2-3	NA	TRBV30	CASRESTDTQYF	TGTGCCTCTCGGGAGAGCACAGATACGCAGTATTTT
TRBD2	TRBJ2-7	few	TRBV4-1	CASSPGLARTLEQYF	TGCGCCAGCAGCCCTGGACTAGCGAGAACTCTCGAGCAGTACTTC
NA	TRBJ2-3	NA	TRBV7-9	CASSSDFGTQYF	TGTGCCAGCAGCTCTGACTTCGGTACGCAGTATTTT
NA	TRBJ2-7	NA	TRBV6-1	CASSEEEWHEAASRGEQYF	TGTGCCAGCAGTGAAGAGGAGTGGCACGAGGCGGCCTCCCGGGGCGAGCAGTACTTC
TRBD1	TRBJ2-1	few	TRBV29-1	CSVRTDRQYNEQFF	TGCAGCGTTAGAACGGACAGGCAATACAATGAGCAGTTCTTC
NA	TRBJ1-2	few	TRBV30	CAWNTGTRGYGYTF	TGTGCCTGGAACACGGGGACGCGGGGCTATGGCTACACCTTC
TRBD1	TRBJ1-1	NA	TRBV5-1	CASSYGTANTEAFF	TGCGCCAGCAGCTACGGGACAGCCAACACTGAAGCTTTCTTT
NA	TRBJ2-2	NA	TRBV4-2	CASSPLPTTNTGELFF	TGTGCCAGCAGCCCGCTGCCAACAACGAACACCGGGGAGCTGTTTTTT
TRBD1	TRBJ1-5	few	TRBV23-1	CASSPPTGRGGQPQHF	TGCGCCAGCAGTCCCCCGACAGGGAGAGGAGGGCAGCCCCAGCATTTT
TRBD1	TRBJ2-3	NA	TRBV29-1	CSVEGSDRQSTDTQYF	TGCAGCGTTGAAGGCTCGGACAGGCAGAGCACAGATACGCAGTATTTT
NA	TRBJ1-1	NA	TRBV10-1	CASSRNMNTEAFF	TGCGCCAGCTCGAGAAACATGAACACTGAAGCTTTCTTT
NA	TRBJ1-3	few	TRBV5-4	CASSLGGASGNTIYF	TGTGCCAGCAGCTTGGGGGGCGCCTCTGGAAACACCATATATTTT
NA	TRBJ2-7	NA	TRBV30	CAWNTQGTVFEQYF	TGTGCCTGGAATACTCAGGGTACAGTTTTCGAGCAGTACTTC
NA	TRBJ2-5	NA	TRBV15	CATSRASRGTETQYF	TGTGCCACCAGCAGGGCATCGAGGGGTACAGAGACCCAGTACTTC
NA	TRBJ2-3	once	TRBV30	CAWSVTTGDTQYF	TGTGCCTGGAGTGTAACTACCGGAGATACGCAGTATTTT
TRBD1	TRBJ2-7	NA	TRBV15	CATSTSQGAYEQYF	TGTGCCACCAGCACCTCGCAGGGGGCCTACGAGCAGTACTTC
NA	TRBJ2-3	few	TRBV7-9	CASSLDTDTQYF	TGTGCCAGCAGCTTAGACACAGATACGCAGTATTTT